The present T cell receptor (beta chain) was sequenced within a study of T-cell reconstitution after alpha-beta-depleted transplantation in children. Construction of the TCRbeta library involved unique molecular identifiers. TCRdb processed the PCR reads anew with MiXCR; each CDR3 protein has one entry. This sample has about 900,000 distinct CDR3 sequences; about 29% occur once, and the top ten carry over 25%. V gave up 8 bases and J gave up 5 bases, with 15 bases separating them. CDR3 length: 14 amino acids. Germline loops: CDR1 MNHNS, CDR2 SASEGT. This clonotype was recorded a few times. What it recognizes is unknown. General study results and limits: About two months after transplant, alpha-beta T cells reportedly came from several hundred expanded graft clones.

Sample: PBMCs, mostly from graft donor cells, taken 360 days after TCRalphabeta/CD19-depleted stem cell transplant. This chain uses TRBV6-1 with TRBJ2-2; a weak D match, TRBD2 (5 bases). The receptor was derived from a boy less than two years old who had a stem cell transplant for SCID, so the T cells may come from the graft donor. CDR3: CASSRTGQTGELFF. CDR3 sequence (DNA): TGTGCCAGCTCGAGGACTGGTCAGACCGGGGAGCTGTTTTTT.